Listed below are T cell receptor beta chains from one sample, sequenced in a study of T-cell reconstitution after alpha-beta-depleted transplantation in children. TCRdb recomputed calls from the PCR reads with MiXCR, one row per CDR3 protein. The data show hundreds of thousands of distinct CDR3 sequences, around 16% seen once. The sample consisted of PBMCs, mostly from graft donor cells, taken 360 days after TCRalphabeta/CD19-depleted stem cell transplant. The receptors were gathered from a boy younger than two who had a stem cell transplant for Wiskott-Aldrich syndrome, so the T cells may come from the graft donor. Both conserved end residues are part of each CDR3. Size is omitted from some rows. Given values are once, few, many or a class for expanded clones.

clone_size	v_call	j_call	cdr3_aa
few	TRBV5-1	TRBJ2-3	CASSDHRTTDTQYF
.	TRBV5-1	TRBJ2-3	CASTFIPSTDTQYF
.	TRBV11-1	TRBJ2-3	CANSNLAIGGGAVDTQYF
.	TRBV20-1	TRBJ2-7	CSAREVGRYEQYF
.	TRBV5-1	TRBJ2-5	CASSEIGTGRETQYF
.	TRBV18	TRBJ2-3	CASSPNPGLAGGIGTDTQYF
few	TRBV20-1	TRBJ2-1	CSASYVSNEQFF
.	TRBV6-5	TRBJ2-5	CASSYSKSGLYQETQYF
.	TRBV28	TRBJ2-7	CASSSLRDRHYEQYF
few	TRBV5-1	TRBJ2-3	CASSLKGFTDTQYF
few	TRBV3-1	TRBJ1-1	CASSQGLQGEAFF
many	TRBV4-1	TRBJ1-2	CASSQDGQGNYGYTF
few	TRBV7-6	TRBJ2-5	CASSLKASGRGETQYF
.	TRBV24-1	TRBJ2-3	CATSDFYRETDTQYF
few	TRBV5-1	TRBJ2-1	CASSLAGEFYNEQFF
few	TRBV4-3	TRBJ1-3	CASSPGTPGNTIYF
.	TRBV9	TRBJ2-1	CASSVAGVFHNEQFF
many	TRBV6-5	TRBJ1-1	CASSYISQGARNTEAFF
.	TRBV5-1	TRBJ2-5	CASSLDSLIQETQYF
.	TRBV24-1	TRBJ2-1	CGTSAPSGLAGGSDSYNEQFF
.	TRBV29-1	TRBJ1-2	CSVDSLYGYTF
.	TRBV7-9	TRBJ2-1	CATASVNEQFF
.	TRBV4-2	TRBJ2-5	CASSQEGEVQETQYF
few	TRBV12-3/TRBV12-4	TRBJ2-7	CASSSRLRYEQYF
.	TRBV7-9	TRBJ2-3	CASSLSGSAADAQYF
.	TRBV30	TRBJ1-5	CAWSIGTPFSNQPQHF
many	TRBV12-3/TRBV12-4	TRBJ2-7	CASSWGQGESYEQYF
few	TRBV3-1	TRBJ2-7	CASSHRTGTYEQYF
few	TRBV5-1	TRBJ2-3	CASSLVPLAGGPGLTQYF
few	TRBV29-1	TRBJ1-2	CSVEEWDLGSGYTF
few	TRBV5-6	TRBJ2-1	CASSLWGSGRHEQFF
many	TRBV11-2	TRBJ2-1	CASSLRRGTGRPLYNEQFF
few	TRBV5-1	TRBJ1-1	CASSLWTGGGTEAFF
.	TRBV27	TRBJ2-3	CASSKHRGGHRTDTQYF
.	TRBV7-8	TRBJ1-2	CASSFYTGSYGYTF
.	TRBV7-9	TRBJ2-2	CASSLNQGNTGELFF
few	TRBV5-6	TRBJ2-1	CASRSGLSIYNEQFF
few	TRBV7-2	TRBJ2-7	CASSLVWGDYEQYF
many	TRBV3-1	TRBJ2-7	CASSPKTSGRYEQYF
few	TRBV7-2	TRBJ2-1	CASSFSSGGASEQFF
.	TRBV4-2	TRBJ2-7	CASSQEQGERFYEQYF
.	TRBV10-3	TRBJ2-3	CAISAPTHQGSTDTQYF
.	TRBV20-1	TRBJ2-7	CSASAGTSAYEQYF
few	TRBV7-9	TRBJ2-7	CASSLARGGRSYEQYF
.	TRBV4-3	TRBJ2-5	CASSYLLGERETQYF
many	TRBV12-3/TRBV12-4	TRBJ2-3	CASTIDSGYADTQYF
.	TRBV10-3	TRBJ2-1	CAISESTTQSAFF
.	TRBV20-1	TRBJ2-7	CSASNILSYEQYF
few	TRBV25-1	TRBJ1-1	CASSDRELGEAFF
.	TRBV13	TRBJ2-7	CASSLGQGETYEQYF
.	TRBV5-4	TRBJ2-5	CASSPKLAGKGKTQYF
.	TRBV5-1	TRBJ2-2	CASSIHPDRGLTGELFF
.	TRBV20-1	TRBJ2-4	CSARFIAGAKNIQYF